Here is one T cell receptor beta chain with its context. Its target is unknown. Profiling relied on immunoSEQ multiplex PCR, and the TCRdb table lists in-frame clones only, not all of them. The sample carries about 25,000 clones, approximately 84% recorded once. This specimen belongs to a study of T cells in localized non-small cell lung cancer. The study's findings and limits: Highest T cell clonality was seen in uninvolved adjacent lung, surpassing that measured in tumor. A median of around 60 clones ranked among the top 100 in tumor appeared in adjacent lung. There was an association of higher blood T cell density with longer overall survival.

This clonotype was obtained from a male donor at least 60 years old with stage II squamous cell lung carcinoma. Source: peripheral blood, taken before any cancer treatment.

DNA for the CDR3: TGTGCCAGTAGTATATGGGGGAGCACAGATACGCAGTATTTT. It is translated as CASSIWGSTDTQYF. The rearrangement joins TRBV19 to TRBJ2-3, with D perhaps assigned TRBD1 or TRBD2 (5 bases each). The V end was cut by 2 bases, the J end by 0 bases, with 6 bases between. In germline, CDR1 is LNHDA, CDR2 SQIVND (reference sequence). This CDR3 has 14 amino acids.